Listed below are T cell receptor beta chains from one sample, sequenced in a study of OX40 agonist ivuxolimab in advanced cancers. Profiling relied on immunoSEQ multiplex PCR, and the TCRdb table lists in-frame clones only, not all of them. The profile shows some 25,000 clones, around 79% of them singletons. Sequencing was performed on CD4+ or CD8+ T cells sorted from blood, taken in a trial of the OX40 agonist ivuxolimab. The receptors were sampled from an adult with an advanced solid tumor such as melanoma, head and neck, liver or kidney cancer. The CDR3 runs from the conserved cysteine through the conserved F or W. The D gene is left open where the match is weak. Where a row states a size, it is once, few, many or the class of an expanded clone; other rows omit it.

TRBD1,TRBV19,TRBJ2-1,once,CASSSDRGTMGQFF,TGTGCCAGTAGTAGTGACAGGGGTACCATGGGGCAGTTCTTC
.,TRBV5-5,TRBJ1-1,few,CASSLAGGNTEAFF,TGTGCCAGCAGCTTGGCCGGGGGGAACACTGAAGCTTTCTTT
TRBD2,TRBV30,TRBJ2-2,.,CAWSALGGSVRAGELFF,TGTGCCTGGAGTGCACTCGGGGGGTCAGTCCGCGCCGGGGAGCTGTTTTTT
.,TRBV5-6,TRBJ2-5,.,CASSRTPGVEETQYF,TGTGCCAGCAGCCGGACCCCAGGGGTCGAAGAGACCCAGTACTTC
.,TRBV10-3,TRBJ1-2,.,CAVTDSLVWYGYTF,TGTGCCGTCACAGACAGCCTGGTTTGGTATGGCTACACCTTC
TRBD1,TRBV28,TRBJ2-7,.,CASSPGTVKNEQYF,TGTGCCAGCAGCCCTGGGACAGTGAAGAACGAGCAGTACTTC
TRBD1,TRBV7-2,TRBJ2-1,few,CASRAWGTGDGEQFF,TGTGCCAGCAGGGCTTGGGGGACAGGTGATGGTGAGCAGTTCTTC
.,TRBV28,TRBJ1-2,.,CASSSGGYGYTF,TGTGCCAGCAGTTCAGGCGGCTATGGCTACACCTTC
.,TRBV5-4,TRBJ1-5,once,CASSLGGRGSNQPQHF,TGTGCCAGCAGCTTGGGCGGAAGGGGAAGCAATCAGCCCCAGCATTTT
.,TRBV27,TRBJ1-2,.,CASIDGLYGYTF,TGTGCCAGCATTGACGGGTTATATGGCTACACCTTC
.,TRBV25-1,TRBJ1-1,.,CASRALNTEAFF,TGTGCCAGCAGGGCGCTGAACACTGAAGCTTTCTTT
TRBD1,TRBV29-1,TRBJ1-1,.,CGTGTGNTEAFF,TGCGGGACCGGGACAGGGAACACTGAAGCTTTCTTT
.,TRBV28,TRBJ1-6,.,CASSPGGFSPLHF,TGTGCCAGCAGCCCAGGAGGGTTTTCACCCCTCCACTTT
TRBD1,TRBV10-3,TRBJ1-1,.,CAISEDRGGTTEAFF,TGTGCCATCAGTGAGGACAGGGGGGGGACCACTGAAGCTTTCTTT
.,TRBV28,TRBJ1-4,.,CASSPPTTNEKLFF,TGTGCCAGCAGTCCCCCCACAACTAATGAAAAACTGTTTTTT
TRBD2,TRBV18,TRBJ2-7,.,CASSLSGGSYEQYF,TGTGCCAGCTCACTGAGCGGGGGGTCCTACGAGCAGTACTTC
TRBD2,TRBV7-9,TRBJ2-3,.,CASSTSGGTDTQYF,TGTGCCAGCAGTACTAGCGGGGGCACAGATACGCAGTATTTT
TRBD1,TRBV7-3,TRBJ1-1,.,CASSPGGSMNTEAFF,TGTGCCAGCAGCCCAGGGGGGTCCATGAACACTGAAGCTTTCTTT
.,TRBV7-2,TRBJ1-2,.,CASSPTGGHGYTF,TGTGCCAGCAGCCCGACGGGGGGCCATGGCTACACCTTC
.,TRBV7-3,TRBJ2-3,.,CASRMGVTDTQYF,TGTGCCAGCCGTATGGGGGTCACAGATACGCAGTATTTT
.,TRBV7-2,TRBJ1-5,.,CASSLMTGGSNQPQHF,TGTGCCAGCAGCCTAATGACGGGGGGGAGCAATCAGCCCCAGCATTTT
.,TRBV9,TRBJ2-5,.,CASNRGTETQYF,TGTGCCAGCAACCGGGGGACAGAGACCCAGTACTTC
TRBD1,TRBV5-8,TRBJ1-5,.,CASSRLRDRNQPQHF,TGTGCCAGCAGCCGGCTCCGGGACAGGAATCAGCCCCAGCATTTT
TRBD1,TRBV20-1,TRBJ2-1,.,CSARKQGEFF,TGCAGTGCTAGAAAACAGGGGGAGTTCTTC
TRBD1,TRBV6-6,TRBJ2-3,few,CASSQQGKITDTQYF,TGTGCCAGCAGTCAACAGGGGAAGATAACAGATACGCAGTATTTT
TRBD1,TRBV7-2,TRBJ1-2,few,CASSLGDRVNYGYTF,TGTGCCAGCAGCTTAGGGGACAGGGTTAACTATGGCTACACCTTC
.,TRBV29-1,TRBJ2-3,few,CSAPLSGGADTQYF,TGCAGCGCCCCGCTTTCCGGGGGCGCAGATACGCAGTATTTT
TRBD1,TRBV19,TRBJ1-5,.,CASTMRGRGNQPQHF,TGTGCCAGTACCATGAGGGGGCGCGGCAATCAGCCCCAGCATTTT
.,TRBV5-4,TRBJ1-1,.,CASSYDLGDTEAFF,TGTGCCAGCAGCTACGACCTAGGGGACACTGAAGCTTTCTTT
TRBD2,TRBV4-2,TRBJ2-1,.,CASSQDPSGGNEQFF,TGTGCCAGCAGCCAAGATCCTAGCGGGGGGAATGAGCAGTTCTTC
.,TRBV6-1,TRBJ1-1,.,CASTISGGAEAFF,TGTGCCAGCACCATAAGTGGTGGTGCTGAAGCTTTCTTT
.,TRBV6-6,TRBJ2-1,.,CASSFQREQFF,TGTGCCAGCAGTTTCCAGCGTGAGCAGTTCTTC
TRBD1,TRBV5-1,TRBJ2-2,once,CASSGKAATGVNTGELFF,TGCGCCAGCAGCGGAAAGGCCGCGACAGGGGTAAACACCGGGGAGCTGTTTTTT
TRBD1,TRBV30,TRBJ1-1,few,CAWNRGGSTEAFF,TGTGCCTGGAACAGGGGAGGTAGCACTGAAGCTTTCTTT
TRBD2,TRBV9,TRBJ2-2,.,CASSPFLGLAGGAGELFF,TGTGCCAGCAGCCCCTTCCTGGGACTAGCGGGAGGGGCCGGGGAGCTGTTTTTT
TRBD2,TRBV27,TRBJ2-5,once,CASRGGGRETQYF,TGTGCCAGCAGAGGCGGGGGGCGGGAGACCCAGTACTTC